The source of this T cell receptor beta chain is a study of Tregs in tolerant kidney transplant recipients. Study-level findings and limits: The small number of patients limits these findings pending further validation.

The assay was immunoSEQ multiplex PCR, and TCRdb's table has in-frame clones only and misses some. The table has 50,000 or so clones, approximately 90% seen once. There are a few counts of this clone. Its matching antigen is unknown. The nonmyeloablative bone marrow transplants came from related graft donors, with transient mixed chimerism. CD4+CD25+CD127- Tregs, CD4+CD25- non-Tregs, CD4 and CD8 cells were sorted. V dropped 0 bases and J dropped 8 bases, with 24 bases sitting between them. CDR3 length equals 18 residues. Looked up from germline, CDR1 is SGHDT and CDR2 is YYEEEE. The sequence was obtained from a human patient who received a combined kidney and bone marrow transplant. Some T cells may be transferred from the graft donor. Sequenced material: CD8+ T cells from blood (PBMCs), taken 24 months after the transplant. The chain is built from TRBV5-6 and TRBJ2-1; tentative D call: TRBD1 (6 bases). CDR3 amino acids: CASSLGVLGRGFLDEQFF. DNA of the CDR3: TGTGCCAGCAGCTTGGGCGTGTTGGGCAGGGGCTTTTTGGATGAGCAGTTCTTC. Drawing the rest from reference TRBV5-6 and TRBJ2-1, the complete variable domain is DAGVTQSPTHLIKTRGQQVTLRCSPKSGHDTVSWYQQALGQGPQFIFQYYEEEERQRGNFPDRFSGHQFPNYSSELNVNALLLGDSALYLCASSLGVLGRGFLDEQFFGPGTRLTVL.